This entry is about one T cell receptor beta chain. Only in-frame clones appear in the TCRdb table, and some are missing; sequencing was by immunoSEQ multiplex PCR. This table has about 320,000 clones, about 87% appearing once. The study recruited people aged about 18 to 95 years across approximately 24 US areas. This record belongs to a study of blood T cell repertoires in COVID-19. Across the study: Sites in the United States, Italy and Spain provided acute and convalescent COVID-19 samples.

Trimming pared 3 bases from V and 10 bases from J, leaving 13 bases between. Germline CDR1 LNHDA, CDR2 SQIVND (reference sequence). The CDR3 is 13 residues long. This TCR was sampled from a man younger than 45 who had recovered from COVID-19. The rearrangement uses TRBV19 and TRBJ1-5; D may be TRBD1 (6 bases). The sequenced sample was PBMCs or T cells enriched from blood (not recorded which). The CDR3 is CASSMRQGIPQHF. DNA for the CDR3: TGTGCCAGTAGTATGAGGCAGGGGATACCCCAGCATTTT.